A selection of T cell receptor beta chains follows, all from one sample in a study of cytomegalovirus exposure and HLA in healthy donors. TCRdb's table, derived via immunoSEQ multiplex PCR, lists solely in-frame clones and lacks some. The repertoire table contains over 200,000 clones. Source material: PBMCs. All receptors derive from a woman aged 30 to 39 in good health and CMV-seropositive. The CDR3 runs from the conserved cysteine through the conserved F or W. D genes are given only for firm matches.

>NA|TRBV5-4|TRBJ2-7
CASSWAGTHSYEQYF
TGTGCCAGCAGCTGGGCCGGGACACACTCCTACGAGCAGTACTTC
>NA|TRBV7-8|TRBJ1-2
CASSHMIREPYGYTF
TGTGCCAGCAGCCACATGATCCGGGAACCCTATGGCTACACCTTC
>TRBD1|TRBV5-4|TRBJ1-2
CASGLLPGQGFGYTF
TGTGCCAGCGGCTTGTTACCGGGACAGGGGTTTGGCTACACCTTC
>NA|TRBV7-2|TRBJ2-7
CASSLQGRGEQYF
TGTGCCAGCAGCTTACAGGGCAGGGGCGAGCAGTACTTC
>TRBD1|TRBV27|TRBJ1-2
CASSFNRDSGHYGYTF
TGTGCCAGCAGTTTTAACCGGGACAGCGGACACTATGGCTACACCTTC
>NA|TRBV9|TRBJ2-5
CASSVGGGPGTQYF
TGTGCCAGCAGCGTAGGTGGAGGGCCAGGGACCCAGTACTTC
>NA|TRBV28|TRBJ2-7
CASSLQGLSYEQYF
TGTGCCAGCAGTCTCCAGGGACTCTCCTACGAGCAGTACTTC
>NA|TRBV10-1|TRBJ1-1
CASSEGLTTEAFF
TGCGCCAGCAGTGAGGGACTGACCACTGAAGCTTTCTTT
>TRBD2|TRBV5-1|TRBJ2-6
CASSWEGSSGANVLTF
TGCGCCAGCAGCTGGGAGGGCAGCTCTGGGGCCAACGTCCTGACTTTC
>TRBD2|TRBV10-3|TRBJ2-1
CAIRASGLSYNEQFF
TGTGCCATCAGAGCTAGCGGGCTCTCCTACAATGAGCAGTTCTTC
>TRBD2|TRBV5-1|TRBJ2-1
CASSLDLAGGGEQFF
TGCGCCAGCAGCTTGGACCTAGCGGGAGGAGGGGAGCAGTTCTTC
>TRBD2|TRBV7-9|TRBJ2-1
CASSSSGGVYNEQFF
TGTGCCAGCAGCTCATCGGGGGGGGTCTACAATGAGCAGTTCTTC
>TRBD1|TRBV19|TRBJ1-2
CASSVRDSLYGYTF
TGTGCCAGTAGTGTTCGGGACAGCCTATATGGCTACACCTTC
>TRBD2|TRBV7-7|TRBJ2-5
CASSPLAGGLETQYF
TGTGCCAGCAGCCCACTAGCGGGGGGATTGGAGACCCAGTACTTC
>NA|TRBV25-1|TRBJ2-3
CASSGAGKGTDTQYF
TGTGCCAGCAGTGGCGCGGGGAAGGGCACAGATACGCAGTATTTT
>NA|TRBV19|TRBJ1-5
CASSILGVGNQPQHF
TGTGCCAGTAGTATTTTAGGGGTCGGCAATCAGCCCCAGCATTTT
>TRBD2|TRBV7-6|TRBJ2-3
CASSSRGGTDTQYF
TGTGCCAGCAGCTCCCGGGGGGGCACAGATACGCAGTATTTT
>NA|TRBV19|TRBJ2-2
CASSPPFGGTGELFF
TGTGCCAGTAGCCCCCCTTTTGGCGGCACCGGGGAGCTGTTTTTT
>NA|TRBV6-5|TRBJ2-1
CASSYLESPYNEQFF
TGTGCCAGCAGTTACCTCGAAAGCCCCTACAATGAGCAGTTCTTC
>NA|TRBV28|TRBJ1-2
CASRTVRGANYGYTF
TGTGCCAGCAGGACCGTCAGGGGAGCTAACTATGGCTACACCTTC
>TRBD1|TRBV2|TRBJ2-3
CASSDDRGFADTQYF
TGTGCCAGCAGTGACGACAGGGGCTTCGCAGATACGCAGTATTTT
>NA|TRBV5-6|TRBJ2-7
CASSFPQGRNEQYF
TGTGCCAGCAGCTTCCCGCAGGGCCGAAACGAGCAGTACTTC
>NA|TRBV10-3|TRBJ2-7
CAIRLQGDSYEQYF
TGTGCCATCAGGCTACAGGGTGACTCCTACGAGCAGTACTTC
>NA|TRBV9|TRBJ2-7
CASSTSYEREQYF
TGTGCCAGCAGCACTTCCTATGAACGCGAGCAGTACTTC
>TRBD2|TRBV27|TRBJ2-7
CASTNSGAYEQYF
TGTGCCAGCACCAATAGCGGGGCGTACGAGCAGTACTTC
>NA|TRBV5-5|TRBJ2-7
CASSLTGRSYEQYF
TGTGCCAGCAGCTTGACAGGGCGATCCTACGAGCAGTACTTC
>TRBD1|TRBV4-1|TRBJ1-1
CASSRLVPGQGANTEAFF
TGCGCCAGCAGCCGACTTGTCCCGGGACAGGGAGCGAACACTGAAGCTTTCTTT
>TRBD1|TRBV27|TRBJ1-2
CASRGQPHYGYTF
TGTGCCAGCAGGGGACAGCCGCACTATGGCTACACCTTC
>NA|TRBV15|TRBJ2-7
CATSIRGFYEQYF
TGTGCCACCAGCATAAGGGGATTTTACGAGCAGTACTTC
>NA|TRBV29-1|TRBJ2-3
CSVDSGTDTQYF
TGCAGCGTTGATTCTGGCACAGATACGCAGTATTTT
>TRBD1|TRBV6-1|TRBJ2-7
CASTRQGSYEQYF
TGTGCCAGCACCCGACAGGGGTCCTACGAGCAGTACTTC
>NA|TRBV9|TRBJ1-2
CASNSDTYGYTF
TGTGCCAGCAACTCGGACACCTATGGCTACACCTTC
>NA|TRBV6-1|TRBJ1-4
CASSYGRGEKLFF
TGTGCCAGCAGCTACGGGAGGGGTGAAAAACTGTTTTTT
>NA|TRBV7-9|TRBJ1-1
CASSSPLGHSEGTEAFF
TGTGCCAGCAGCTCCCCCCTGGGACACTCGGAAGGGACTGAAGCTTTCTTT
>NA|TRBV7-2|TRBJ1-5
CASSELRDQPQHF
TGTGCCAGCAGCGAACTCCGGGATCAGCCCCAGCATTTT
>NA|TRBV10-1|TRBJ2-3
CASSSGLVSTDTQYF
TGCGCCAGCAGTTCGGGACTTGTTAGCACAGATACGCAGTATTTT
>NA|TRBV7-9|TRBJ1-2
CASSLGQGPYGYTF
TGTGCCAGCAGCTTAGGCCAGGGCCCTTATGGCTACACCTTC
>TRBD1|TRBV5-1|TRBJ2-3
CASSPGQRTDTQYF
TGCGCCAGCAGCCCGGGACAGCGCACAGATACGCAGTATTTT
>NA|TRBV20-1|TRBJ2-7
CSASGNYEQYF
TGCAGTGCTAGCGGCAACTACGAGCAGTACTTC
>TRBD2|TRBV6-1|TRBJ2-5
CASTVGGGAKETQYF
TGTGCCAGCACCGTGGGCGGGGGGGCCAAGGAGACCCAGTACTTC
>NA|TRBV7-9|TRBJ1-5
CASSLERGGSNQPQHF
TGTGCCAGCAGCTTAGAAAGGGGTGGAAGCAATCAGCCCCAGCATTTT
>NA|TRBV5-6|TRBJ2-7
CASSGGREYEQYF
TGTGCCAGCAGCGGGGGGCGGGAGTACGAGCAGTACTTC
>NA|TRBV5-1|TRBJ1-1
CASSFSAVMNTEAFF
TGCGCCAGCAGCTTCTCAGCGGTTATGAACACTGAAGCTTTCTTT